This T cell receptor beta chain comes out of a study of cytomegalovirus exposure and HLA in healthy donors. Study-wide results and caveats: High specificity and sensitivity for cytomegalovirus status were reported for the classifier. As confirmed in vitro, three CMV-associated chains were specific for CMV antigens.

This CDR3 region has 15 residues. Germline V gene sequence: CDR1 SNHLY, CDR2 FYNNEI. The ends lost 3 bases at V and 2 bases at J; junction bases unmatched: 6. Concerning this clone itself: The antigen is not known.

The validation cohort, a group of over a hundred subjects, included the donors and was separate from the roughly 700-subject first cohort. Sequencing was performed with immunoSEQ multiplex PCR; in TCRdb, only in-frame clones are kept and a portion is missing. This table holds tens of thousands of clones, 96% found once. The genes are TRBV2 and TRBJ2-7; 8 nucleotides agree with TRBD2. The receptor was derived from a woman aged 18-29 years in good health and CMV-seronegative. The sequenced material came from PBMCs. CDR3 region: CASSDTGLGTYEQYF. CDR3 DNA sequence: TGTGCCAGCAGTGATACGGGACTAGGGACCTACGAGCAGTACTTC.